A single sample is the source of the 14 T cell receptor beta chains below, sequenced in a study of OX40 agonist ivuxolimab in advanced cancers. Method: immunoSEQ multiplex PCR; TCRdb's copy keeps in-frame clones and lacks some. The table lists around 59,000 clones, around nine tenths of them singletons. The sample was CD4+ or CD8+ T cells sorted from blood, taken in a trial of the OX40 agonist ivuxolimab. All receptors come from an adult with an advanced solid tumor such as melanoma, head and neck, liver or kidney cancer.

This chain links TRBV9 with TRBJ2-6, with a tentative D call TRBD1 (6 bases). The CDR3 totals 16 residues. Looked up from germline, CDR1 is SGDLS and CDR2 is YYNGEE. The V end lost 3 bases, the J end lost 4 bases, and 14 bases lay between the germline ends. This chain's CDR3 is CASSARTGTGANVLTF. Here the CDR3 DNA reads TGTGCCAGCAGCGCCCGAACAGGGACCGGGGCCAACGTCCTGACTTTC.

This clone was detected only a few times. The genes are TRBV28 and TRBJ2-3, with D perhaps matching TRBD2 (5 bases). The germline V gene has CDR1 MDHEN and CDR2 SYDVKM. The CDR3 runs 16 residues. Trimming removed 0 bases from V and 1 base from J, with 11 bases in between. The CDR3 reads CASSLWGRGGTDTQYF. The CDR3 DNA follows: TGTGCCAGCAGTTTATGGGGGAGAGGTGGCACAGATACGCAGTATTTT.

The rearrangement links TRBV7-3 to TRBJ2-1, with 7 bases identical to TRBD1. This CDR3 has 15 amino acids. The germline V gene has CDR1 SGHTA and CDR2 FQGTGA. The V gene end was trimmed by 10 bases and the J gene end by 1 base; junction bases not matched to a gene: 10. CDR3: CANNTGVGSYNEQFF. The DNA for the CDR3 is TGTGCCAACAACACAGGGGTTGGATCCTACAATGAGCAGTTCTTC.

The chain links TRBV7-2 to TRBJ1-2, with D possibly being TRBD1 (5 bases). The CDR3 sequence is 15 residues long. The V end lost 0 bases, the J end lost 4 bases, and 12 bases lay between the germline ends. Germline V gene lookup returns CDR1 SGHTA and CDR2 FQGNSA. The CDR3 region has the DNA TGTGCCAGCAGCTTAGCGGCCGGGGGGAGCTATGGCTACACCTTC. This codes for CASSLAAGGSYGYTF.

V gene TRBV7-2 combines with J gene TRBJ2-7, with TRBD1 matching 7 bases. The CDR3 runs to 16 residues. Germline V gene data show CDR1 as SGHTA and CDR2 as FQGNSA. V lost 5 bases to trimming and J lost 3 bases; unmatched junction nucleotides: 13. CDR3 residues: CASSPLPGQPIYEQYF. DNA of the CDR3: TGTGCCAGCAGCCCCCTTCCGGGACAGCCAATCTACGAGCAGTACTTC. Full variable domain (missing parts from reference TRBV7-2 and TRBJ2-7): GAGVSQSPSNKVTEKGKDVELRCDPISGHTALYWYRQSLGQGLEFLIYFQGNSAPDKSGLPSDRFSAERTGGSVSTLTIQRTQQEDSAVYLCASSPLPGQPIYEQYFGPGTRLTVT.

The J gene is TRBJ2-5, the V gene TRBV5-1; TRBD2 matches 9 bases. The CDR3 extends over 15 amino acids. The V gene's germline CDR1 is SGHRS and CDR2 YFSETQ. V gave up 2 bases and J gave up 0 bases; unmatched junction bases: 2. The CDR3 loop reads CASSFTSGYQETQYF. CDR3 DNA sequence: TGCGCCAGCAGCTTCACTAGCGGGTACCAAGAGACCCAGTACTTC. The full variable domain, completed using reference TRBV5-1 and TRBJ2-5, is KAGVTQTPRYLIKTRGQQVTLSCSPISGHRSVSWYQQTPGQGLQFLFEYFSETQRNKGNFPGRFSGRQFSNSRSEMNVSTLELGDSALYLCASSFTSGYQETQYFGPGTRLLVL.

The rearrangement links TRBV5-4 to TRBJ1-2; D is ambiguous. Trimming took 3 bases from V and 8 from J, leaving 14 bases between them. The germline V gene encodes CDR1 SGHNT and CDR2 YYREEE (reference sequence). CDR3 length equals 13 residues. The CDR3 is CASSSERVGGYTF. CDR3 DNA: TGTGCCAGCAGCTCGGAGAGGGTAGGGGGCTACACCTTC.

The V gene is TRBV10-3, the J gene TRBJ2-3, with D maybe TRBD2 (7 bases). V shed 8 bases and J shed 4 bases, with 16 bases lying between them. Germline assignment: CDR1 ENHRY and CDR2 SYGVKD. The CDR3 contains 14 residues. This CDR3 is CAISEGGFADTQYF. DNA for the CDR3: TGTGCCATCTCCGAGGGGGGGTTCGCAGATACGCAGTATTTT.

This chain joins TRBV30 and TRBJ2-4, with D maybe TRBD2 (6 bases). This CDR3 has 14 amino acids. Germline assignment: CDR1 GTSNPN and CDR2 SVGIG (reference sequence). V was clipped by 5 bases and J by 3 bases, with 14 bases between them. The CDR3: CAWAVGGSKNIQYF. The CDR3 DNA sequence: TGTGCCTGGGCCGTCGGGGGAAGCAAAAACATTCAGTACTTC.

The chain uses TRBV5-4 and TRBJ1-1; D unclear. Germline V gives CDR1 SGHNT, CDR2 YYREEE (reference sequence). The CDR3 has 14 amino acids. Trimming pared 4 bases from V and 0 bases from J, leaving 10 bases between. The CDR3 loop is CASSREPLNTEAFF. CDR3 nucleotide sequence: TGTGCCAGCAGCAGAGAACCCTTGAACACTGAAGCTTTCTTT.

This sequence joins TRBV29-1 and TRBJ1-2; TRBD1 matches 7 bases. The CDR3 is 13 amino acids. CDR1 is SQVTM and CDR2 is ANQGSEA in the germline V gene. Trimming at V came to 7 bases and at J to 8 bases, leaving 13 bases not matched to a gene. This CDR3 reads CSATGASEEGYTF. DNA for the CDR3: TGCAGCGCTACAGGGGCCTCAGAAGAGGGCTACACCTTC.

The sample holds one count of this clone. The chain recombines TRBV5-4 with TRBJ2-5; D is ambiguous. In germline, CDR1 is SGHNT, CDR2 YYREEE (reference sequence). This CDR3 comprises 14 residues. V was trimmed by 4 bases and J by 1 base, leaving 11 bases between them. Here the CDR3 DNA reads TGTGCCAGCAGCCAAGCAAAGGCCCAAGAGACCCAGTACTTC. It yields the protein CASSQAKAQETQYF. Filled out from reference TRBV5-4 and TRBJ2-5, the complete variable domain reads ETGVTQSPTHLIKTRGQQVTLRCSSQSGHNTVSWYQQALGQGPQFIFQYYREEENGRGNFPPRFSGLQFPNYSSELNVNALELDDSALYLCASSQAKAQETQYFGPGTRLLVL.

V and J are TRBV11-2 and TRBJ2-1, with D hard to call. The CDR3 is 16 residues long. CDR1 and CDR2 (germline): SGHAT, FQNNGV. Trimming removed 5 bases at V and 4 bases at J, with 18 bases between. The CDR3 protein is CASSPSTSARYNEQFF. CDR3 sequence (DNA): TGTGCCAGCAGCCCTTCTACTTCAGCGAGATACAATGAGCAGTTCTTC.

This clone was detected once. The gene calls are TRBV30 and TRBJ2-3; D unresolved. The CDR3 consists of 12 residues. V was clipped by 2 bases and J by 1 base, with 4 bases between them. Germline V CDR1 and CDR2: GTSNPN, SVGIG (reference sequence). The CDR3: CAWSTGTDTQYF. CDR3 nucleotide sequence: TGTGCCTGGAGTACAGGCACAGATACGCAGTATTTT.